This T cell receptor beta chain was sequenced in a study of a mutant IDH1 vaccine in newly diagnosed glioma. Study-level background: A roughly 60% male, approximately 38% female split and a mean age of approximately 40 years characterized treated patients.

TCRdb keeps only in-frame clones here, not all; method: immunoSEQ multiplex PCR. The table shows fewer than 35,000 clones, with around 90% occurring only once. In regard to this clone: Its antigen remains unidentified.

Time point denoted: week 11, during vaccination. Each dose delivered 300 ug of mutant IDH1 20-mer peptide subcutaneously with imiquimod. The study enrolled donors with new WHO grade 3 or 4 IDH1-mutant, ATRX-lost astrocytomas. Germline CDR1 reads SGHVS; CDR2 reads FNYEAQ. The CDR3 has 18 amino acids. J was trimmed by 2 bases and V by 3 bases; bases with no gene match: 12. The sample consisted of PBMCs, taken from a glioma patient whose treatment included an IDH1 peptide vaccine. The clonotype originates from a man younger than 35 with glioma. V is TRBV7-6 and J is TRBJ2-3; 9 nucleotides agree with TRBD2. The CDR3 DNA reads as TGTGCCAGCAGCTTCCATACGCCCGGACTAGCGCACACAGATACGCAGTATTTT. Protein sequence: CASSFHTPGLAHTDTQYF.